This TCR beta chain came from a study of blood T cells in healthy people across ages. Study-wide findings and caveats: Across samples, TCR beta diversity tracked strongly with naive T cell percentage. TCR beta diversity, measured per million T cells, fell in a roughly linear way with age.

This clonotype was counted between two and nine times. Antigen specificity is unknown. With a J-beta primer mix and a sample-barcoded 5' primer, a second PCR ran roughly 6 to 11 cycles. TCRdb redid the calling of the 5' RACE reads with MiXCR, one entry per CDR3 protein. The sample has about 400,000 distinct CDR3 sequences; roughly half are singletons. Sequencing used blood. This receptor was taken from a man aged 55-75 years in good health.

The CDR3 loop is CSARLAGLGPYEQYF. CDR3 DNA sequence: TGCAGTGCTAGGTTAGCGGGCTTAGGGCCCTACGAGCAGTACTTC. V is TRBV20-1 and J is TRBJ2-7, with 7 bases matching TRBD2. The germline CDR1 and CDR2 sequences are DFQATT and SNEGSKA (reference sequence). V lost 3 bases, J lost 2 bases, and 10 bases stayed unmatched. This CDR3 has 15 residues.